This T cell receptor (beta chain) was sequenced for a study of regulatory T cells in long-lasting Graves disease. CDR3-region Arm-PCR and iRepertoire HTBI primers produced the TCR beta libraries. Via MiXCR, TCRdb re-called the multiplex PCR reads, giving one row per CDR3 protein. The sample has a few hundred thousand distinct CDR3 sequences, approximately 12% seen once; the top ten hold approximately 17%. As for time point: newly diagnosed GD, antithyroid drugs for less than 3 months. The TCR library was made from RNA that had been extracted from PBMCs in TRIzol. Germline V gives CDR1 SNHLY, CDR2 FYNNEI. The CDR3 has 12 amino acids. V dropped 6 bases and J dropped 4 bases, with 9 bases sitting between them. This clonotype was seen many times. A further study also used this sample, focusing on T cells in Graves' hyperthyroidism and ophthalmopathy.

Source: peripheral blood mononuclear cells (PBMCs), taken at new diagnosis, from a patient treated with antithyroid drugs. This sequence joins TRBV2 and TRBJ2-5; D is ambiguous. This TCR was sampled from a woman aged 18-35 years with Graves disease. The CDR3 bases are TGTGCCAGCAGGTCGGGTGGAGAGACCCAGTACTTC. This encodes CASRSGGETQYF.